One and the same sample provided the 7 T cell receptor beta chains below, sequenced in a study of T-cell reconstitution after alpha-beta-depleted transplantation in children. The TCRbeta library was prepared with unique molecular identifiers. A single record per CDR3 protein comes from TCRdb applying MiXCR to the PCR reads. In the table there are 780,000 or so distinct CDR3 sequences, roughly 15% of which are singletons. The sequencing here drew on PBMCs, mostly from graft donor cells, taken 360 days after TCRalphabeta/CD19-depleted stem cell transplant. Receptor source: a male patient younger than 18 who had a stem cell transplant for acute lymphoblastic leukemia, so the T cells may come from the graft donor.

The chain joins TRBV20-1 to TRBJ2-1; TRBD2 matches 7 bases. The germline V gene has CDR1 DFQATT and CDR2 SNEGSKA (reference sequence). The J segment lost 3 bases and the V segment lost 1 base, leaving 6 bases of the junction unmatched. The CDR3 loop spans 15 amino acids. The CDR3 here is CSARGGASGYNEQFF. Written as DNA, the CDR3 is TGCAGTGCTAGAGGAGGGGCTAGCGGCTACAATGAGCAGTTCTTC.

This rearrangement joins TRBV11-2 to TRBJ2-7, with D unresolved. CDR1 SGHAT and CDR2 FQNNGV come from the germline V gene. The CDR3 is 13 amino acids. The ends were cut back, 6 bases at V and 4 bases at J, with 13 bases in the middle. The CDR3 is CASSFIGRYEQYF. CDR3 coding DNA: TGTGCCAGCAGTTTTATTGGCAGATACGAGCAGTACTTC.

The V gene is TRBV20-1, the J gene TRBJ2-1; no clear D gene. This CDR3 has 13 residues. The germline CDR1 and CDR2 sequences are DFQATT and SNEGSKA (reference sequence). Between the trimmed V and J ends, which lost 0 bases and 4 bases, there was a span of 7 bases. The DNA of the CDR3 is TGCAGTGCTAGAGAATCATTTTACAATGAGCAGTTCTTC. Its protein product is CSARESFYNEQFF.

The rearrangement uses TRBV7-3 and TRBJ2-1; 9 positions agree with TRBD2. In germline, CDR1 is SGHTA, CDR2 FQGTGA. The V gene end was trimmed by 5 bases and the J gene end by 0 bases; junction bases not matched to a gene: 11. The CDR3 covers 18 residues. This CDR3 is CASSPSPSGISSYNEQFF. CDR3 sequence (DNA): TGTGCCAGCAGCCCCAGTCCTAGCGGGATTAGCTCCTACAATGAGCAGTTCTTC.

This clonotype was seen ten or more times. This chain links TRBV9 with TRBJ1-3, with D perhaps TRBD1 (5 bases). The CDR3 is made up of 18 amino acids. Germline V gene sequence: CDR1 SGDLS, CDR2 YYNGEE. V shed 1 base and J shed 0 bases, with 17 bases lying between them. This CDR3 reads CASSVLPGEAFSGNTIYF. The CDR3 coding sequence is TGTGCCAGCAGCGTACTACCGGGGGAAGCTTTCTCTGGAAACACCATATATTTT. Filled out from reference TRBV9 and TRBJ1-3, the complete variable domain reads DSGVTQTPKHLITATGQRVTLRCSPRSGDLSVYWYQQSLDQGLQFLIQYYNGEERAKGNILERFSAQQFPDLHSELNLSSLELGDSALYFCASSVLPGEAFSGNTIYFGEGSWLTVV.

The rearrangement joins TRBV6-5 to TRBJ1-2; no clear D. Trimming shortened V by 8 bases and J by 0 bases, and 4 bases separated the two germline ends. This CDR3 comprises 11 residues. From germline, CDR1 is MNHEY and CDR2 SVGAGI. The CDR3: CASSANYGYTF. The CDR3 bases are TGTGCCAGCTCCGCTAACTATGGCTACACCTTC.

The chain has TRBV5-1 and TRBJ2-1; D is ambiguous. Germline V gene lookup returns CDR1 SGHRS and CDR2 YFSETQ. V lost 7 bases and J lost 0, with 8 bases in between. This CDR3 is 13 amino acids long. The CDR3 DNA sequence: TGCGCCAGCCAACTATACTCCTACAATGAGCAGTTCTTC. Its protein product is CASQLYSYNEQFF.